This T cell receptor beta chain was observed in a study of cytomegalovirus exposure and HLA in healthy donors. Overall study findings and caveats: Information on immune exposure was restricted to one variable (CMV serostatus). For most TCR beta V segments, an earlier analysis put the productive rate at about 90% or about 30% of the time. The likely explanation for a cluster of highly shared sequence variants was sequencing artifact. In a later analysis, a missense DCLRE1C variant was linked to TCR beta V- and J-gene trimming.

The PCR used 60 Vbeta and 13 Jbeta primers. Profiled with immunoSEQ multiplex PCR; TCRdb holds only in-frame clones, not every one. The sample has approximately 190,000 clones, about four fifths seen once. This clone was detected only a few times. The target antigen is unknown. This sequence originates from a woman in her twenties or thirties in good health and CMV-seropositive. The sequenced sample consisted of PBMCs.

Written as DNA, the CDR3 is TGTGCCAGCAGTTACTCCAGGCCCCCGGGCAATCAGCCCCAGCATTTT. This gives the protein CASSYSRPPGNQPQHF. This chain connects TRBV6-6 to TRBJ1-5; no reliable D call. From germline, CDR1 is MNHNY and CDR2 SVGAGI (reference sequence). The CDR3 length is 16 residues. Trimming cost V 0 bases and J 2 bases, with 11 bases left between them.